Shown below are 2 T cell receptor beta chains from a single sample sequenced in a study of long-term antiretroviral therapy in people with HIV. At the survey level, the v3.0 immunoSEQ assay was run. Using immunoSEQ multiplex PCR, the repertoire was profiled, and TCRdb retains in-frame clones only, with some absent. The sample lists tens of thousands of clones; nearly 90% were seen once. The sequencing here drew on unsorted PBMCs, taken 1.1 years after starting antiretroviral therapy. Receptors originate from a man aged 18 to 30 with HIV.

The chain has TRBV28 and TRBJ2-7; no clear D. The CDR3 runs 11 residues. Trimming took off 3 bases at V and 7 bases at J, with 7 bases between the two ends. CDR1 and CDR2 (germline): MDHEN, SYDVKM. The CDR3 DNA reads TGTGCCAGCAGTTTTAACCGGGAGCAGTACTTC. This sequence encodes CASSFNREQYF.

This clone was seen only once. The gene calls are TRBV19 and TRBJ1-5, with D possibly TRBD1 on 5 matching bases. V was trimmed by 2 bases and J by 1 base, leaving 15 bases between them. The CDR3 has 17 residues. Germline V lookup: CDR1 LNHDA, CDR2 SQIVND (reference sequence). CDR3 bases: TGTGCCAGTAGTATATCTCGGGGGATGGCGAGCAATCAGCCCCAGCATTTT. It is translated as CASSISRGMASNQPQHF.